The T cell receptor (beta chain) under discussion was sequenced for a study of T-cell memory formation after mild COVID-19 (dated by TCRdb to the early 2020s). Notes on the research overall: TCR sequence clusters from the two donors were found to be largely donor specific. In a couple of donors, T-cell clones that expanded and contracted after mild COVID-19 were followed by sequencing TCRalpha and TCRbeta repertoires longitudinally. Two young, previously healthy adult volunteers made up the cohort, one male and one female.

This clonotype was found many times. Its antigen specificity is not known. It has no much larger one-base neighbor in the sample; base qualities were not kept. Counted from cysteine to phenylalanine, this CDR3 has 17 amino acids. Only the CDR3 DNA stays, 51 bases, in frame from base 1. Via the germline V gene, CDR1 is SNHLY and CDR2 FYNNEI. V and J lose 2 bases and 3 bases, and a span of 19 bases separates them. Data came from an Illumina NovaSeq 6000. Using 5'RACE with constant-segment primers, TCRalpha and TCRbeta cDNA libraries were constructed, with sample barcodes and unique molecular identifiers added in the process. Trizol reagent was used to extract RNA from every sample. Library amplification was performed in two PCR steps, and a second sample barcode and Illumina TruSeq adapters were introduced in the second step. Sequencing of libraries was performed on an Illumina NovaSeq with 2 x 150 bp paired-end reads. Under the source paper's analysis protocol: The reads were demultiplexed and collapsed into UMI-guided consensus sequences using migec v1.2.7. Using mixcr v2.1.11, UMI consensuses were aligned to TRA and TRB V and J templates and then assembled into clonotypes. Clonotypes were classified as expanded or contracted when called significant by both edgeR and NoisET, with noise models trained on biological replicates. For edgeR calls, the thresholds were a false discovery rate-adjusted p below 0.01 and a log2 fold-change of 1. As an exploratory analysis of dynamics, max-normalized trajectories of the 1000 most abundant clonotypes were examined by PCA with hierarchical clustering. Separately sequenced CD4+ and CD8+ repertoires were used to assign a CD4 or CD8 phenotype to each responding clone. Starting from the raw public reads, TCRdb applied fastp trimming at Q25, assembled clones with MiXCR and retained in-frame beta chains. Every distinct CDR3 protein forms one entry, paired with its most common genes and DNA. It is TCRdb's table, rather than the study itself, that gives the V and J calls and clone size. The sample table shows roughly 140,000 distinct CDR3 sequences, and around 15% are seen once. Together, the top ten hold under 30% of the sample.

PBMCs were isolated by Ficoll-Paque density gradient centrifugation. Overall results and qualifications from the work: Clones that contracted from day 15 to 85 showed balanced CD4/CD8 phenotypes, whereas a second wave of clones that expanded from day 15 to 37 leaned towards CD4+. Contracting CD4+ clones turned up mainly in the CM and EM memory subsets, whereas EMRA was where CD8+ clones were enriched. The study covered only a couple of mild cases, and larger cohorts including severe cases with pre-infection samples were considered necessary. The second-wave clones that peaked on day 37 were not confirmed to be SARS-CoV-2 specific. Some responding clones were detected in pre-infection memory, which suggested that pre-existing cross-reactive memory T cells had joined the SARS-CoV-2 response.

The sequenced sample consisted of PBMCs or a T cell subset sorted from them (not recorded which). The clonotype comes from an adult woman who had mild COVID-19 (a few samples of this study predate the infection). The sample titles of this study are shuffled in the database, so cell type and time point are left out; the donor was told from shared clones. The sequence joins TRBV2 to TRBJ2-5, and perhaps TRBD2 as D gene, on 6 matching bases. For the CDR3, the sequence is CASSEWAGKIGEETQYF. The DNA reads TGTGCCAGCAGTGAATGGGCGGGAAAAATTGGGGAAGAGACCCAGTACTTC.